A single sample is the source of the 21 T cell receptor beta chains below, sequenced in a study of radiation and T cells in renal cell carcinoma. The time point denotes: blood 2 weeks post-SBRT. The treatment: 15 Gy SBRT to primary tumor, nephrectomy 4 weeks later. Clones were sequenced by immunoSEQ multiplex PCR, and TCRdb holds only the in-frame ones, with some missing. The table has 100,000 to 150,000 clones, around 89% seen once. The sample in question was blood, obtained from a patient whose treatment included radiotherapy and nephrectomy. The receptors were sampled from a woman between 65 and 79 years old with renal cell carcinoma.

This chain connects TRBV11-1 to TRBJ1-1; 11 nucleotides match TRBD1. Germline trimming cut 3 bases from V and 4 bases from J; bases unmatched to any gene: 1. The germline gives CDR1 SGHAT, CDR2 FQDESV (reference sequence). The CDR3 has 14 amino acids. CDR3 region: CASSFGQGATEAFF. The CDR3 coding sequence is TGTGCCAGCAGCTTCGGACAGGGGGCCACTGAAGCTTTCTTT.

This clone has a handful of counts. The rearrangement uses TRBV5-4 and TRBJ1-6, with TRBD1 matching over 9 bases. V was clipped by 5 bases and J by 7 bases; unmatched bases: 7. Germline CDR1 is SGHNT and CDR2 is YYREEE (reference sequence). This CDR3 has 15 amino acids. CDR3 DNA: TGTGCCAGCAGTCCCCGGACAGGGGAGAATTCACCCCTCCACTTT. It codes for CASSPRTGENSPLHF. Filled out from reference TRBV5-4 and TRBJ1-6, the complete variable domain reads ETGVTQSPTHLIKTRGQQVTLRCSSQSGHNTVSWYQQALGQGPQFIFQYYREEENGRGNFPPRFSGLQFPNYSSELNVNALELDDSALYLCASSPRTGENSPLHFGNGTRLTVT.

The CDR3 DNA is TGCGCCAGCAGCTCCCCGGGACGGATGAACACTGAAGCTTTCTTT. Its protein product is CASSSPGRMNTEAFF. The chain has TRBV5-1 and TRBJ1-1, with D maybe TRBD1 (5 bases). The CDR3 runs 15 residues. Germline CDR1 is SGHRS and CDR2 is YFSETQ. V was trimmed by 3 bases and J by 0 bases, leaving 12 bases between them.

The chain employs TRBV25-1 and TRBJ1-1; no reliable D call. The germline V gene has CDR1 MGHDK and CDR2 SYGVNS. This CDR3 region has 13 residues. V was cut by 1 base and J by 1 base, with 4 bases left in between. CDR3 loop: CASSEFRNTEAFF. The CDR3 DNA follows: TGTGCCAGCAGTGAATTTAGGAACACTGAAGCTTTCTTT.

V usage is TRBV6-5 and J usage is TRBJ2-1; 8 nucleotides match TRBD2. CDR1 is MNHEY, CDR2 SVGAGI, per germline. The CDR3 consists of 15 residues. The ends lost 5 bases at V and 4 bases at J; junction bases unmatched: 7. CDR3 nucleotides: TGTGCCAGCAGTGCTACTAGCGGCGGTTACAATGAGCAGTTCTTC. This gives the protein CASSATSGGYNEQFF.

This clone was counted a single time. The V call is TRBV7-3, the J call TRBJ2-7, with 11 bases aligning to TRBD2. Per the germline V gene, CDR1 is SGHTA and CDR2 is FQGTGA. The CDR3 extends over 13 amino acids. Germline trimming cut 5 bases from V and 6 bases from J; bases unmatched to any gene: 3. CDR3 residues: CASSALAGAEQYF. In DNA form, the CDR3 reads TGTGCCAGCAGCGCACTAGCGGGGGCCGAGCAGTACTTC.

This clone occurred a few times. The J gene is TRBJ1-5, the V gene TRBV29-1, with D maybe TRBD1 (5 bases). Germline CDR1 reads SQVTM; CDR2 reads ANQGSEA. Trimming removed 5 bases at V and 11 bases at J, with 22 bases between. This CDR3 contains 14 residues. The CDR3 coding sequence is TGCAGCGTTTCCGACGAGGGACTCTGGTGGGCCCAGCATTTT. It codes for CSVSDEGLWWAQHF.

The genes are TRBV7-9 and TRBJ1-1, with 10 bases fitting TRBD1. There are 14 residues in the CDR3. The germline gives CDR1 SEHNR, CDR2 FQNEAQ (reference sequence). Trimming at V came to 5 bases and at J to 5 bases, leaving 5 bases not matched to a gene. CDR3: CASSLGQGYTEAFF. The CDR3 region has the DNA TGTGCCAGCAGCCTGGGACAGGGGTATACTGAAGCTTTCTTT.

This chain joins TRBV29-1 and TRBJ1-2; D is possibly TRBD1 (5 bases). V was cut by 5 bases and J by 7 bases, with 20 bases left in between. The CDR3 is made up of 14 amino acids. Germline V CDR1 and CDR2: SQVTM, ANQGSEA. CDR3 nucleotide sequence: TGCAGCGTTCAAGCATCTGGGGGGGATTTTGGCTACACCTTC. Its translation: CSVQASGGDFGYTF.

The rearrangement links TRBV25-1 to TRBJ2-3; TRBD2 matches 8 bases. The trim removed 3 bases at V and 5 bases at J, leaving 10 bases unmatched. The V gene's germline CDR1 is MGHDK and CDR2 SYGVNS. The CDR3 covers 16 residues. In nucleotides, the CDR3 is TGTGCCAGCAGTGAGGTGGCGGGGGGCAGAGGAGATACGCAGTATTTT. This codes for CASSEVAGGRGDTQYF. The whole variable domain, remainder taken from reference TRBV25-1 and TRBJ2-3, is EADIYQTPRYLVIGTGKKITLECSQTMGHDKMYWYQQDPGMELHLIHYSYGVNSTEKGDLSSESTVSRIRTEHFPLTLESARPSHTSQYLCASSEVAGGRGDTQYFGPGTRLTVL.

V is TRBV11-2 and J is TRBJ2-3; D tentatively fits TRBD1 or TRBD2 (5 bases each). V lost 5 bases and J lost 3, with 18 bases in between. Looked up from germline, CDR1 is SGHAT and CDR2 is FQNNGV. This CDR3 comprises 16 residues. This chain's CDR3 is CASSRADAGRTDTQYF. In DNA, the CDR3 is TGTGCCAGCAGCCGTGCGGACGCAGGGAGAACAGATACGCAGTATTTT.

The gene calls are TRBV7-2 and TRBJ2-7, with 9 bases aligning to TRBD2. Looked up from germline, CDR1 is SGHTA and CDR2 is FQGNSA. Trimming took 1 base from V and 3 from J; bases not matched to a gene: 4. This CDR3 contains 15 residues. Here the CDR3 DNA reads TGTGCCAGCAGCTTAGGACTAGCGGCTATCTACGAGCAGTACTTC. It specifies CASSLGLAAIYEQYF.

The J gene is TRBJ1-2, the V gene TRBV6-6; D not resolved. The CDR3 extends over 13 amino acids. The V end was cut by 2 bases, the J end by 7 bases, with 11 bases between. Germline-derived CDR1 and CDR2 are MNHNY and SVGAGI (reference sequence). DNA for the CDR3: TGTGCCAGCAGTTACACCGACACTGGTGGCTACACCTTC. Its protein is CASSYTDTGGYTF.

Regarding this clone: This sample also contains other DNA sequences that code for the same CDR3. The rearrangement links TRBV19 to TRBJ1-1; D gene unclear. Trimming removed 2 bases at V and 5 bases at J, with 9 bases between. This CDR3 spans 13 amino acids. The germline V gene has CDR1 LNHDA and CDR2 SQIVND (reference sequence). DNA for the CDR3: TGTGCCAGTAGTATAAAGCGGGGAACTGAAGCTTTCTTT. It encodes CASSIKRGTEAFF.

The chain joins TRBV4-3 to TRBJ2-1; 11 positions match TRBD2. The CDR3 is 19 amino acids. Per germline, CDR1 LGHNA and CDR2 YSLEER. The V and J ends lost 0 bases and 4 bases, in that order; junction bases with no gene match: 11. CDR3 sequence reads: CASSQDTDSGGAGYNEQFF. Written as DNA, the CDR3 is TGCGCCAGCAGCCAAGATACCGATAGCGGGGGGGCCGGGTACAATGAGCAGTTCTTC.

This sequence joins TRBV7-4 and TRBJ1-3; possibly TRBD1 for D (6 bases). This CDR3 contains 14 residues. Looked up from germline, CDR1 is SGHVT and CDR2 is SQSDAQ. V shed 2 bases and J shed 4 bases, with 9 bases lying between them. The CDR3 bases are TGTGCCAGCAGCTTAAGGACAGTGGGAAACACCATATATTTT. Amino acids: CASSLRTVGNTIYF. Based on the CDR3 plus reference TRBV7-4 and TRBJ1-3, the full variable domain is GAGVSQSPRYKVAKRGRDVALRCDSISGHVTLYWYRQTLGQGSEVLTYSQSDAQRDKSGRPSGRFSAERPERSVSTLKIQRTEQGDSAVYLCASSLRTVGNTIYFGEGSWLTVV.

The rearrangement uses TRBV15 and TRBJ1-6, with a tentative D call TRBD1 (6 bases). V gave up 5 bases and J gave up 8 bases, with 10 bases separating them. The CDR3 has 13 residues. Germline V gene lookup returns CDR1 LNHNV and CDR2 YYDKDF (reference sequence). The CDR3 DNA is TGTGCCACCAGCCGACGGACAGATTCACCCCTCCACTTT. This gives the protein CATSRRTDSPLHF.

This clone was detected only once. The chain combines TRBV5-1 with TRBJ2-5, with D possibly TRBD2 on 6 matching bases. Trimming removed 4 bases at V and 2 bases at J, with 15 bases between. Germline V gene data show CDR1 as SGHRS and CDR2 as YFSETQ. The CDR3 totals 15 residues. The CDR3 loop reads CASSLPLGGQETQYF. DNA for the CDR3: TGCGCCAGCAGCCTACCCCTCGGGGGTCAAGAGACCCAGTACTTC.

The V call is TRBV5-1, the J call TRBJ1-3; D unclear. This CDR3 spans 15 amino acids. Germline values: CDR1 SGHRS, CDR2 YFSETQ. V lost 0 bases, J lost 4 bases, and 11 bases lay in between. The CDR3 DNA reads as TGCGCCAGCAGCTTGGCCCCGGGAACGGGAAACACCATATATTTT. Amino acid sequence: CASSLAPGTGNTIYF.

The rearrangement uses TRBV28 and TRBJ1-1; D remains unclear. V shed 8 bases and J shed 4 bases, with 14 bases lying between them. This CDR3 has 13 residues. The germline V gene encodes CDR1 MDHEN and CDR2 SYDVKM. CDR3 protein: CASSERDGTEAFF. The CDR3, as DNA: TGTGCCAGCTCGGAGAGGGATGGCACTGAAGCTTTCTTT.

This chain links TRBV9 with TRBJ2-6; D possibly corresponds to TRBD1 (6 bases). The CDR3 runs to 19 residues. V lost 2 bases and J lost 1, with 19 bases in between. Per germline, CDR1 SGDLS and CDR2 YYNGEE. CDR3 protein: CASSVLSGHPLSGANVLTF. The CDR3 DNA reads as TGTGCCAGCAGCGTCTTATCGGGACACCCCTTGTCTGGGGCCAACGTCCTGACTTTC.